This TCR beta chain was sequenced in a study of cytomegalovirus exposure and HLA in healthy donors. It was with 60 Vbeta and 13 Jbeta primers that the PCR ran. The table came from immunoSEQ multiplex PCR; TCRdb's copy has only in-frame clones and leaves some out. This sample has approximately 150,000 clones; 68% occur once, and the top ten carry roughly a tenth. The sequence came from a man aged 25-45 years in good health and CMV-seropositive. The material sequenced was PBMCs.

The CDR3 region is CSVESLRGYGYTF. The CDR3, as DNA: TGCAGCGTTGAATCACTCAGGGGCTATGGCTACACCTTC. The chain joins TRBV29-1 to TRBJ1-2; D perhaps matches TRBD1 (6 bases). Germline V CDR1 and CDR2: SQVTM, ANQGSEA. The CDR3 length is 13 residues. The V and J ends lost 2 bases and 4 bases respectively, with 11 bases between them.